The TCR beta chain under discussion was sequenced for a study of cytomegalovirus exposure and HLA in healthy donors. Across the study: The study's early data release held about 85 million unique TCRs from HLA-typed donors. General study points: Both high specificity and high sensitivity reportedly marked the classifier's diagnosis of cytomegalovirus status. Whilst most TCR sequences proved rare, a subset of public TCRs occurred across many donors.

The CDR3 contains 14 residues. The V end lost 6 bases, the J end lost 5 bases, and 16 bases lay between the germline ends. Per the germline V gene, CDR1 is SGHAT and CDR2 is FQNNGV. The PCR employed 60 Vbeta primers together with 13 Jbeta primers. Produced via immunoSEQ multiplex PCR; TCRdb's table is partial and in-frame only. The sample lists 99,000 or so clones; around 80% were seen once. The sample holds a few counts of this clone. Its matching antigen is unknown. This chain connects TRBV11-2 to TRBJ2-5; perhaps TRBD1 as D (6 bases). This TCR derives from a woman under 30 in good health and CMV-seropositive. Material: PBMCs. In nucleotides, the CDR3 is TGTGCCAGCAGGCACCCTGGGGGCCGGGAGACCCAGTACTTC. It translates to CASRHPGGRETQYF.